This is a list of T cell receptor beta chains from one sample in a study of blood T cells in healthy people across ages. TCRdb re-derived calls from the 5' RACE reads in MiXCR, one entry per CDR3 protein. Of 550,000 to 600,000 distinct CDR3 sequences in the sample, more than 45% were seen once. Sequenced: blood. The receptors come from a man older than 75 in good health. Each CDR3 is given with its conserved first and last residue. The D gene is left open where the match is weak. Clone sizes are given selectively: once, few, many, or a class where the clone is expanded.

TRBJ2-1	TRBV28	.	few	CASSLSGRGGGEQFF
TRBJ2-3	TRBV10-1	TRBD2	.	CATSGGDSTDTQYF
TRBJ1-2	TRBV20-1	.	few	CSANRPANYGYTF
TRBJ2-7	TRBV29-1	.	.	CSVRRAESYEQYF
TRBJ1-6	TRBV11-2	.	once	CASSFGGVYFGGGNSPLHF
TRBJ2-7	TRBV7-9	TRBD1	few	CASSLVLTGGSYEQYF
TRBJ2-7	TRBV5-1	TRBD1	many	CASSPRQGAYEQYF
TRBJ1-2	TRBV25-1	TRBD1	.	CASSQTGAYSGYTF
TRBJ2-1	TRBV11-2	.	.	CASSFERGQGGEQFF
TRBJ2-7	TRBV6-2/TRBV6-3	.	.	CASSTIQGSSYEQYF
TRBJ1-4	TRBV20-1	TRBD1	.	CSARDTEQGAGKLFF